This is a list of T cell receptor beta chains from one sample in a study of graft-versus-host responses after intestinal transplantation. These receptors lack a known antigen. Clones were sequenced by immunoSEQ multiplex PCR, and TCRdb holds only the in-frame ones, with some missing. The sample lists some 110,000 clones; roughly nine tenths were seen once. The material was unstimulated CD4+ T cells sorted from spleen or lymph node cells, obtained before intestinal transplant. These receptors were collected from a human donor who received an intestinal transplant. CDR3s include the opening cysteine and the closing phenylalanine or tryptophan. D genes are given only for firm matches. A row's size may be missing; if present it is once, few, many or a size class.

size: NA
length: 13
J: TRBJ2-1
V: TRBV5-4
D: NA
CDR3: CASSLVALNEQFF
DNA: TGTGCCAGCAGCTTGGTAGCTCTCAATGAGCAGTTCTTC

size: NA
length: 14
J: TRBJ2-5
V: TRBV5-4
D: TRBD2
CDR3: CASSSWGGRETQYF
DNA: TGTGCCAGCAGCTCATGGGGGGGACGGGAGACCCAGTACTTC

size: NA
length: 15
J: TRBJ2-1
V: TRBV6-1
D: TRBD2
CDR3: CASREVAGGFNEQFF
DNA: TGTGCCAGCAGGGAGGTAGCGGGAGGGTTCAATGAGCAGTTCTTC

size: NA
length: 14
J: TRBJ2-5
V: TRBV5-1
D: NA
CDR3: CASSLLGVHETQYF
DNA: TGCGCCAGCAGCTTGTTGGGGGTCCATGAGACCCAGTACTTC

size: NA
length: 14
J: TRBJ2-7
V: TRBV7-9
D: TRBD1
CDR3: CASSPLGTDYEQYF
DNA: TGTGCCAGCAGCCCCCTCGGGACAGACTACGAGCAGTACTTC

size: NA
length: 15
J: TRBJ2-7
V: TRBV27
D: NA
CDR3: CASRLPRGGTYEQYF
DNA: TGTGCCAGCAGGCTTCCTAGGGGTGGGACCTACGAGCAGTACTTC

size: few
length: 15
J: TRBJ2-2
V: TRBV9
D: TRBD2
CDR3: CASSGRAGRPGELFF
DNA: TGTGCCAGCAGCGGCCGGGCCGGGAGGCCCGGGGAGCTGTTTTTT

size: NA
length: 11
J: TRBJ2-3
V: TRBV20-1
D: NA
CDR3: CSADTRDTQYF
DNA: TGCAGTGCTGATACCCGAGATACGCAGTATTTT

size: NA
length: 14
J: TRBJ2-3
V: TRBV7-6
D: TRBD1
CDR3: CASSFQGETDTQYF
DNA: TGTGCCAGCAGCTTCCAGGGGGAGACAGATACGCAGTATTTT

size: NA
length: 15
J: TRBJ1-5
V: TRBV6-1
D: TRBD1
CDR3: CASNLYRGRSQPQHF
DNA: TGTGCCAGCAATCTATACAGGGGGAGAAGTCAGCCCCAGCATTTT

size: NA
length: 13
J: TRBJ2-7
V: TRBV2
D: NA
CDR3: CASSLDFIYEQYF
DNA: TGTGCCAGCAGCCTGGACTTTATCTACGAGCAGTACTTC

size: once
length: 14
J: TRBJ2-5
V: TRBV21-1
D: NA
CDR3: CARRDLTGKETQYF
DNA: TGTGCCCGCCGAGATTTAACAGGGAAAGAGACCCAGTACTTC

size: NA
length: 16
J: TRBJ2-4
V: TRBV5-1
D: NA
CDR3: CASRRGYQGSKNIQYF
DNA: TGCGCCAGCCGGAGGGGTTACCAGGGCTCCAAAAACATTCAGTACTTC

size: NA
length: 15
J: TRBJ2-5
V: TRBV5-4
D: NA
CDR3: CASSPHRGFQETQYF
DNA: TGTGCCAGCAGCCCCCATCGAGGGTTCCAAGAGACCCAGTACTTC

size: NA
length: 14
J: TRBJ2-3
V: TRBV9
D: TRBD2
CDR3: CASSAGLARGAQYF
DNA: TGTGCCAGCAGCGCGGGACTAGCAAGGGGGGCGCAGTATTTT

size: NA
length: 17
J: TRBJ1-1
V: TRBV11-2
D: NA
CDR3: CASSLEAALTTYTEAFF
DNA: TGTGCCAGCAGCTTAGAGGCGGCCCTGACCACATACACTGAAGCTTTCTTT

size: NA
length: 12
J: TRBJ2-1
V: TRBV7-9
D: NA
CDR3: CASSFTEDEQFF
DNA: TGTGCCAGCAGCTTCACGGAGGATGAGCAGTTCTTC